These 24 T cell receptor beta chains came from one sample sequenced in a study of T-cell reconstitution after alpha-beta-depleted transplantation in children (dated by TCRdb to 2016 to 2017). The treatment or condition label corresponds to: allogeneic hematopoietic cell transplantation with graft depleted of TCRalphabeta T cells and CD19 B cells. The library relied on PCR. The listed sequencing device is Illumina HiSeq 2500. TCR libraries were prepared with molecular barcoding, using unique molecular identifiers to normalize TCRbeta repertoire quantification. The public reads were reprocessed in TCRdb via fastp at Q25 and MiXCR, keeping in-frame beta chains. Each entry merges the rows of one CDR3 protein and shows their most common DNA and genes. For this sample there are about 210,000 distinct CDR3 sequences; approximately 17% appear just once. Together, the top ten hold 43% of the sample. The source material was PBMCs, mostly from graft donor cells, sampled 360 days after TCRalphabeta/CD19-depleted stem cell transplant. The receptors shown here come from a male patient aged 2 to 9 who had a stem cell transplant for acute lymphoblastic leukemia, so the T cells may come from the graft donor.

In its sample, this clonotype ranks as medium-sized. The chain's CDR3 is CASSSGTGVAGELFF. CDR3 coding DNA: TGTGCCAGCAGCTCCGGGACAGGGGTCGCCGGGGAGCTGTTTTTT. The chain joins TRBV7-9 to TRBJ2-2, with 10 bases that match TRBD1. Germline trimming cut 4 bases from V and 6 bases from J; bases unmatched to any gene: 5. The CDR3 is 15 amino acids. The germline CDR1 and CDR2 sequences are SEHNR and FQNEAQ (reference sequence).

This clonotype has only a few counts. The chain recombines TRBV13 with TRBJ2-7; the match to TRBD2 covers 12 bases. The length of the CDR3 is 16 residues. With V trimmed by 5 bases and J by 1 base, 6 bases remained unmatched. Per the germline V gene, CDR1 is PRHDT and CDR2 is FYEKMQ (reference sequence). CDR3 bases: TGTGCCAGCAGCGGAAGGACTAGCGGGGAGTCCTACGAGCAGTACTTC. Translation: CASSGRTSGESYEQYF.

Only a few counts were recorded for this clonotype. This chain joins TRBV2 and TRBJ2-1, with D perhaps being TRBD1 or TRBD2 (6 bases each). Trimming removed 3 bases at V and 4 bases at J, with 25 bases between. The germline gives CDR1 SNHLY, CDR2 FYNNEI. This CDR3 is 19 amino acids long. DNA for the CDR3: TGTGCCAGCAGTGATATTGATGTTTGGGGGGCAAATTCTTACAATGAGCAGTTCTTC. Protein: CASSDIDVWGANSYNEQFF.

The chain joins TRBV21-1 to TRBJ2-7; TRBD2 is the table's D call, not checked against the DNA. TRBV21-1 is termed a pseudogene. The CDR3 has 14 amino acids. CDR3 nucleotide sequence: TGTGCCAGCCCTCCAGAGGCTTGCACCTACGAGCAGTACTTC. Residues: CASPPEACTYEQYF.

This clonotype has only one observation. This sequence joins TRBV5-1 and TRBJ2-7; perhaps D is TRBD1 or TRBD2 (5 bases each). Germline CDR1 is SGHRS and CDR2 is YFSETQ. This CDR3 comprises 14 residues. The germline V and J ends were trimmed by 4 bases and 5 bases, with 16 bases remaining between them. CDR3 protein: CASSVPRDGDEQYF. For the CDR3, the DNA is TGCGCCAGCAGCGTACCCCGGGACGGCGACGAGCAGTACTTC.

This clonotype appeared a few times. The chain combines TRBV27 with TRBJ2-3, with TRBD1 matching over 9 bases. Germline values: CDR1 MNHEY, CDR2 SMNVEV (reference sequence). J was trimmed by 1 base and V by 3 bases; bases with no gene match: 2. CDR3 size: 15 residues. The CDR3 spells CASSFRTGGTDTQYF. Written as DNA, the CDR3 is TGTGCCAGCAGTTTCCGGACAGGGGGCACAGATACGCAGTATTTT.

This clonotype was observed a few times. The chain carries TRBV18 and TRBJ1-1; D not resolved. Germline V gene lookup returns CDR1 KGHSH and CDR2 LQKENI. This CDR3 contains 16 residues. The V end was cut by 5 bases, the J end by 0 bases, with 16 bases between. The CDR3 DNA follows: TGTGCCAGCTCATTCGCCCGCGGAGAGTTGAACACTGAAGCTTTCTTT. It yields the protein CASSFARGELNTEAFF. Full variable domain (outside the CDR3, taken from reference TRBV18 and TRBJ1-1): NAGVMQNPRHLVRRRGQEARLRCSPMKGHSHVYWYRQLPEEGLKFMVYLQKENIIDESGMPKERFSAEFPKEGPSILRIQQVVRGDSAAYFCASSFARGELNTEAFFGQGTRLTVV.

This clonotype was counted between two and nine times. The gene calls are TRBV12-3 or TRBV12-4 and TRBJ2-2; a weak D match, TRBD2 (6 bases). The CDR3 extends over 15 amino acids. With 5 bases removed from V and 8 bases from J, the gap between germline ends came to 18 bases. The CDR3 coding sequence is TGTGCCAGCAGTAGGGGTGCGGCGGGGAATGGGGAGCTGTTTTTT. Translated, it gives CASSRGAAGNGELFF.

This clonotype came up many times. This sequence joins TRBV6-5 and TRBJ2-3, with TRBD1 as a possible D gene (5 bases). The CDR3 extends over 13 amino acids. CDR1 and CDR2 (germline): MNHEY, SVGAGI. V was trimmed by 6 bases and J by 3 bases, leaving 10 bases between them. The CDR3 DNA reads TGTGCCAGCAGCCTACAGGCTACAGATACGCAGTATTTT. This encodes CASSLQATDTQYF.

The chain employs TRBV6-2 or TRBV6-3 and TRBJ2-6; tentatively, D is TRBD1 (6 bases). V shed 7 bases and J shed 0 bases, with 16 bases lying between them. The CDR3 is 17 amino acids. Germline lookup yields CDR1 MNHEY and CDR2 SVGEGT. The CDR3 nucleotides are TGTGCCAGCATAGGAGACAGGTATGCCTCTGGGGCCAACGTCCTGACTTTC. Encoded protein: CASIGDRYASGANVLTF.

In its sample, this clonotype was seen many times. The chain recombines TRBV11-2 with TRBJ2-1; D is perhaps TRBD2 (6 bases). Germline assignment: CDR1 SGHAT and CDR2 FQNNGV. Deletions cut 4 bases from V and 4 bases from J, with 23 bases between. The CDR3 runs 18 residues. The CDR3 is CASSSLGEVGGPYNEQFF. In nucleotides, the CDR3 is TGTGCCAGCAGCTCTCTAGGGGAGGTCGGGGGACCTTACAATGAGCAGTTCTTC. Supplemented by reference TRBV11-2 and TRBJ2-1, the full variable domain reads EAGVAQSPRYKIIEKRQSVAFWCNPISGHATLYWYQQILGQGPKLLIQFQNNGVVDDSQLPKDRFSAERLKGVDSTLKIQPAKLEDSAVYLCASSSLGEVGGPYNEQFFGPGTRLTVL.

This clonotype came up a few times. The chain is built from TRBV13 and TRBJ2-3; TRBD2 matches at 8 bases. After removal of 5 bases from V and 1 base from J, the junction contained 11 bases not matched to a gene. The CDR3 spans 17 residues. Germline values: CDR1 PRHDT, CDR2 FYEKMQ (reference sequence). The CDR3 reads CASSPFIAAGGTDTQYF. The DNA of the CDR3 is TGTGCCAGCAGCCCATTTATAGCAGCGGGGGGCACAGATACGCAGTATTTT.

This clonotype was found a few times. The chain combines TRBV3-1 with TRBJ1-1; D uncertain. The CDR3 is 15 residues long. Germline V gene lookup returns CDR1 LGHDT and CDR2 YNNKEL (reference sequence). V shed 3 bases and J shed 4 bases, with 15 bases lying between them. This CDR3 is CASSQGPGSGTEAFF. CDR3 nucleotide sequence: TGTGCCAGCAGCCAGGGCCCCGGGAGCGGCACTGAAGCTTTCTTT. The whole variable domain, remainder taken from reference TRBV3-1 and TRBJ1-1, is DTAVSQTPKYLVTQMGNDKSIKCEQNLGHDTMYWYKQDSKKFLKIMFSYNNKELIINETVPNRFSPKSPDKAHLNLHINSLELGDSAVYFCASSQGPGSGTEAFFGQGTRLTVV.

In its sample, this clonotype was seen a few times. The chain joins TRBV12-3 or TRBV12-4 to TRBJ2-7; D assignment may be TRBD1 or TRBD2 (5 bases each). V lost 5 bases, J lost 2 bases, and 13 bases lay in between. The length of the CDR3 is 14 residues. CDR3: CASSLPGTAYEQYF. DNA of the CDR3: TGTGCCAGCAGTCTACCAGGGACGGCCTACGAGCAGTACTTC.

This clonotype was counted a few times. The chain has TRBV20-1 and TRBJ2-7; D perhaps matches TRBD2 (6 bases). Germline lookup yields CDR1 DFQATT and CDR2 SNEGSKA (reference sequence). The CDR3 has 13 amino acids. V was shortened by 1 base and J by 1 base, with 8 bases between the two germline ends. CDR3 DNA sequence: TGCAGTGCTAGAGGGAGGGCGTCCTACGAGCAGTACTTC. Protein product: CSARGRASYEQYF.

The sample holds a few counts of this clonotype. J is TRBJ2-3 and V is TRBV20-1, with 8 bases lining up with TRBD2. Per germline, CDR1 DFQATT and CDR2 SNEGSKA (reference sequence). This CDR3 spans 13 amino acids. V shed 8 bases, J shed 6 bases, and the junction held 10 bases outside the gene matches. The CDR3 DNA sequence: TGCAGTCCGTATAGCGGGGAGCCTGATACGCAGTATTTT. It is translated as CSPYSGEPDTQYF.

The genes are TRBV7-3 and TRBJ1-6, with D hard to call. CDR1 is SGHTA, CDR2 FQGTGA, per germline. The CDR3 contains 18 residues. Trimming pared 5 bases from V and 2 bases from J, leaving 19 bases between. CDR3 residues: CASSLSSGSGAYNSPLHF. The CDR3 DNA is TGTGCCAGCAGCCTCTCCTCGGGATCGGGTGCCTATAATTCACCCCTCCACTTT.

J is TRBJ2-1 and V is TRBV7-2; a weak D match, TRBD2 (5 bases). This CDR3 contains 12 residues. V lost 5 bases and J lost 13, with 15 bases in between. Per the germline V gene, CDR1 is SGHTA and CDR2 is FQGNSA. DNA for the CDR3: TGTGCCAGCAGCCATCCGGGAACCTATCAGTTCTTC. The encoded protein is CASSHPGTYQFF.

This clonotype was counted many times. The J gene is TRBJ2-1, the V gene TRBV12-3 or TRBV12-4; weak D call: TRBD2 (6 bases). V shed 9 bases and J shed 1 base, with 16 bases lying between them. This CDR3 has 15 amino acids. For the CDR3, the DNA is TGTGCCAGATATCCCGCGCGGGAATCCTACAATGAGCAGTTCTTC. Its translation: CARYPARESYNEQFF.

This clonotype came up a few times. V gene TRBV4-3 combines with J gene TRBJ2-5; weak D call: TRBD2 (6 bases). This CDR3 spans 13 amino acids. The germline V gene encodes CDR1 LGHNA and CDR2 YSLEER. V gave up 3 bases and J gave up 1 base, with 6 bases separating them. The CDR3 nucleotides read TGCGCCAGCAGCCAGGGGGGCCAAGAGACCCAGTACTTC. This codes for CASSQGGQETQYF.

The table lists this clonotype with a few counts. The V call is TRBV12-3 or TRBV12-4, the J call TRBJ1-1; D remains unclear. The CDR3 extends over 11 amino acids. Trimming left V 3 bases short and J 11 bases short, with 10 bases between. CDR3 sequence: CASSFGSAAFF. The CDR3 DNA reads as TGTGCCAGCAGTTTCGGGAGTGCGGCTTTCTTT.

This clonotype has only one observation. The CDR3 is CASSLGLGRETQYF. Written as DNA, the CDR3 is TGTGCCAGCAGCTTAGGACTAGGTCGGGAGACCCAGTACTTC. The V call is TRBV7-6, the J call TRBJ2-5, with TRBD2 as a possible D gene (6 bases). Germline V gene data show CDR1 as SGHVS and CDR2 as FNYEAQ. The CDR3 is 14 residues long. V was cut by 1 base and J by 5 bases, with 11 bases left in between.

CDR3 protein: CASLQGGAPSNQPQHF. The DNA of the CDR3 is TGTGCCAGCCTTCAAGGAGGGGCACCTAGCAATCAGCCCCAGCATTTT. The chain is built from TRBV12-3 or TRBV12-4 and TRBJ1-5; D perhaps matches TRBD1 (5 bases). This CDR3 has 16 residues. Trimming removed 8 bases from V and 0 bases from J, with 17 bases in between.

This clonotype occurred many times. J is TRBJ2-7 and V is TRBV27; 9 positions agree with TRBD1. Germline assignment: CDR1 MNHEY and CDR2 SMNVEV (reference sequence). J gave up 5 bases and V 6 bases, and 8 bases lay outside the gene matches. The CDR3 contains 14 residues. The CDR3 reads CASRSTGGSDEQYF. The CDR3 coding sequence is TGTGCCAGCAGATCGACAGGGGGTTCGGACGAGCAGTACTTC.